This TCR beta chain was recovered during a study of blood T cell repertoires in COVID-19. Study-level information: Spain, Italy and the United States supplied samples that represented acute and convalescent COVID-19. T cells, B-cell-depleted T cells, or PBMCs provided the cDNA or gDNA that served as material.

This clone was seen more than once but under ten times. J lost 0 bases, V lost 2 bases, and 3 bases had no gene match. Germline loops: CDR1 SGHTA, CDR2 FQGNSA. There are 15 residues in the CDR3. Generated by immunoSEQ multiplex PCR, the TCRdb table keeps only in-frame clones and is missing some. The sample shows about 440,000 clones, 70% to 90% of them seen only once. Participants were aged about 18 to 100 years from around 24 US areas. Participants were placed into cohorts based on the clinical history they reported. The sequenced sample was PBMCs or T cells enriched from blood (not recorded which). This receptor was identified in a woman younger than 30 with acute COVID-19. V and J are TRBV7-2 and TRBJ2-7, with 8 positions matching TRBD1. This CDR3 reads CASSLWGQVSYEQYF. CDR3 coding DNA: TGTGCCAGCAGCTTATGGGGACAGGTCTCCTACGAGCAGTACTTC.